Below, 27 T cell receptor beta chains from the same sample are listed, as sequenced in a study of blood T cell repertoires in COVID-19. The assay was immunoSEQ multiplex PCR, and TCRdb's table has in-frame clones only and misses some. The repertoire holds around 260,000 clones, with around 87% as singletons. Material for sequencing was peripheral blood. Receptors were obtained from a woman aged 60-75 years with COVID-19, enrolled during active disease.

The V call is TRBV27, the J call TRBJ1-2; D is perhaps TRBD1 (6 bases). The CDR3 consists of 13 residues. V was trimmed by 6 bases and J by 8 bases, leaving 16 bases between them. Germline lookup yields CDR1 MNHEY and CDR2 SMNVEV (reference sequence). The CDR3 spells CASRLAGAGGYTF. Written as DNA, the CDR3 is TGTGCCAGCAGGTTGGCGGGGGCGGGGGGCTACACCTTC.

V usage is TRBV28 and J usage is TRBJ1-1; weak D call: TRBD1 (6 bases). Trimming removed 7 bases from V and 5 bases from J, with 17 bases in between. The CDR3 is 14 amino acids. CDR1 and CDR2 (germline): MDHEN, SYDVKM. CDR3 nucleotide sequence: TGTGCCAGCAACCCCGGGGGGCGAAGGACTGAAGCTTTCTTT. It specifies CASNPGGRRTEAFF.

V is TRBV6-5 and J is TRBJ2-7; tentatively, D is TRBD2 (6 bases). Germline-derived CDR1 and CDR2 are MNHEY and SVGAGI. V gave up 6 bases and J gave up 4 bases, with 13 bases separating them. This CDR3 contains 13 residues. The CDR3 loop reads CASSNPGTYEQYF. The CDR3 nucleotides are TGTGCCAGCAGCAACCCCGGGACTTACGAGCAGTACTTC.

The V and J genes are TRBV13 and TRBJ2-1, with a tentative D call TRBD2 (5 bases). This CDR3 contains 16 residues. From germline, CDR1 is PRHDT and CDR2 FYEKMQ (reference sequence). The V end was cut by 0 bases, the J end by 3 bases, with 12 bases between. In DNA form, the CDR3 reads TGTGCCAGCAGCTTAGGAACGGGAAGTGTCTACAATGAGCAGTTCTTC. It translates to CASSLGTGSVYNEQFF.

CDR3 nucleotide sequence: TGTGCCAGCAGCTTGGGGCCAGGGGGCGGCTATGGCTACACCTTC. Protein: CASSLGPGGGYGYTF. The J gene is TRBJ1-2, the V gene TRBV5-4; TRBD1 aligns across 8 bases. The CDR3 runs 15 residues. CDR1 is SGHNT, CDR2 YYREEE, per germline (reference sequence). J lost 4 bases, V lost 0 bases, and 5 bases had no gene match.

The CDR3 DNA follows: TGTGCCAGCAGCTTAGGGTGGACAGGGAGAGAGACCCAGTACTTC. Protein: CASSLGWTGRETQYF. The chain couples TRBV11-2 to TRBJ2-5; TRBD1 agrees at 8 bases. In germline, CDR1 is SGHAT, CDR2 FQNNGV. The CDR3 is 15 amino acids. The junction had 5 bases not matched to a gene; V was cut back by 1 base and J by 4 bases.

V usage is TRBV9 and J usage is TRBJ2-3; D unresolved. The CDR3 totals 13 residues. Germline CDR1 reads SGDLS; CDR2 reads YYNGEE. Deletions cut 0 bases from V and 6 bases from J, with 8 bases between. DNA of the CDR3: TGTGCCAGCAGCGTAGCGGTGTGGGATACGCAGTATTTT. It codes for CASSVAVWDTQYF.

The chain carries TRBV28 and TRBJ1-4; D not certain. This CDR3 region has 15 residues. Trimming pared 2 bases from V and 4 bases from J, leaving 11 bases between. Germline CDR1 reads MDHEN; CDR2 reads SYDVKM. CDR3 bases: TGTGCCAGCAGTTTAGATGCGGCGTTTAATGAAAAACTGTTTTTT. This translates into CASSLDAAFNEKLFF. Drawing the rest from reference TRBV28 and TRBJ1-4, the complete variable domain is DVKVTQSSRYLVKRTGEKVFLECVQDMDHENMFWYRQDPGLGLRLIYFSYDVKMKEKGDIPEGYSVSREKKERFSLILESASTNQTSMYLCASSLDAAFNEKLFFGSGTQLSVL.

The chain's CDR3 is CASSLRYSGRTDTQYF. The CDR3 DNA sequence: TGCGCCAGCAGCTTGCGGTATAGCGGGAGAACAGATACGCAGTATTTT. The rearrangement joins TRBV5-1 to TRBJ2-3, with 9 bases identical to TRBD2. Per the germline V gene, CDR1 is SGHRS and CDR2 is YFSETQ. This CDR3 region has 16 residues. The trim removed 1 base at V and 3 bases at J, leaving 6 bases unmatched.

The chain carries TRBV7-9 and TRBJ1-2; D not certain. Trimming cost V 3 bases and J 8 bases, with 22 bases left between them. This CDR3 region has 16 residues. Germline values: CDR1 SEHNR, CDR2 FQNEAQ (reference sequence). Written as DNA, the CDR3 is TGTGCCAGCAGCTTTGGCGGGCCAACTCGGTCTTTAGGCTACACCTTC. This translates into CASSFGGPTRSLGYTF.

V and J are TRBV7-8 and TRBJ2-3; the match to TRBD1 covers 8 bases. The length of the CDR3 is 16 residues. After removal of 1 base from V and 4 bases from J, the junction contained 7 bases not matched to a gene. Germline loops: CDR1 SGHVS, CDR2 FQNEAQ. CDR3 in amino acids: CASSLDATGASDTQYF. The CDR3 DNA reads as TGTGCCAGCAGCTTAGATGCGACAGGGGCATCAGATACGCAGTATTTT.

The V gene is TRBV3-1 (or the pseudogene TRBV3-2), the J gene TRBJ1-4, with no clear D. Germline values: CDR1 LGHDT, CDR2 YNNKEL (reference sequence). V lost 6 bases and J 8 bases, leaving 13 bases between the germline ends. The length of the CDR3 is 13 residues. CDR3 sequence (DNA): TGTGCCAGCAGAGAATGGGAGGACGAAAAACTGTTTTTT. This codes for CASREWEDEKLFF.

The chain employs TRBV14 and TRBJ1-1; D not certain. Germline CDR1 is SGHDN and CDR2 is FVKESK. This CDR3 is 16 amino acids long. Trimming took 4 bases from V and 1 from J, leaving 16 bases between them. For the CDR3, the DNA is TGTGCCAGCAGCCGCTACGCGGCGGGGAGGAACACTGAAGCTTTCTTT. Protein: CASSRYAAGRNTEAFF.

V usage is TRBV12-3 or TRBV12-4 and J usage is TRBJ1-1; D gene ambiguous. The V and J ends lost 3 bases and 11 bases respectively, with 13 bases between them. The CDR3 has 12 amino acids. CDR3 loop: CASSFPDSRAFF. DNA for the CDR3: TGTGCCAGCAGTTTCCCCGACTCGCGGGCTTTCTTT.

This sequence joins TRBV5-4 and TRBJ2-5, with 7 bases matching TRBD1. CDR3 length: 13 residues. Germline CDR1 and CDR2: SGHNT and YYREEE (reference sequence). V lost 1 base and J lost 5; bases outside the gene matches: 2. This CDR3 reads CASSLPRGETQYF. In nucleotides, the CDR3 is TGTGCCAGCAGCTTGCCCAGGGGGGAGACCCAGTACTTC.

The genes are TRBV6-5 and TRBJ2-2, with 13 bases fitting TRBD2. In germline, CDR1 is MNHEY, CDR2 SVGAGI. The V gene end was trimmed by 6 bases and the J gene end by 7 bases; junction bases not matched to a gene: 5. CDR3 length equals 15 residues. CDR3 sequence: CASRRGTSGDGELFF. The DNA for the CDR3 is TGTGCCAGCAGGAGAGGGACTAGCGGGGACGGGGAGCTGTTTTTT.

This chain connects TRBV10-1 to TRBJ2-3; 10 bases match TRBD1. The germline gives CDR1 WNHNN, CDR2 SYGVQD (reference sequence). V was pared by 5 bases and J by 5 bases, with 7 bases of the junction left unmatched. CDR3 length: 15 residues. CDR3 DNA sequence: TGCGCCAGCAGTAGGGACAGGGGTTGGGGAGATACGCAGTATTTT. Its protein product is CASSRDRGWGDTQYF.

This clone was counted once. This rearrangement joins TRBV6-5 to TRBJ1-1; D is perhaps TRBD1 (5 bases). The V gene's germline CDR1 is MNHEY and CDR2 SVGAGI. The V and J ends lost 5 bases and 6 bases respectively, with 16 bases between them. The length of the CDR3 is 14 residues. CDR3 sequence (DNA): TGTGCCAGCAGTACCCGGTCGGGGGTGGCTGAAGCTTTCTTT. It is translated as CASSTRSGVAEAFF.

This clone was seen a single time. The chain is built from TRBV3-1 (or the pseudogene TRBV3-2) and TRBJ1-1, with 11 positions matching TRBD1. Germline V CDR1 and CDR2: LGHDT, YNNKEL (reference sequence). The J segment lost 5 bases and the V segment lost 3 bases, leaving 5 bases of the junction unmatched. The CDR3 spans 15 residues. CDR3 sequence (DNA): TGTGCCAGCAGCCAGAGGACAGGGGGCGGGACTGAAGCTTTCTTT. Translated: CASSQRTGGGTEAFF.

V usage is TRBV4-1 and J usage is TRBJ1-2; a weak D match, TRBD1 (5 bases). The CDR3 is made up of 18 amino acids. CDR1 MGHRA and CDR2 YSYEKL come from the germline V gene. Trimming left V 0 bases short and J 2 bases short, with 19 bases between. In DNA form, the CDR3 reads TGCGCCAGCAGCCAAGACCAGGGTTCACCAACTCAGAACTATGGCTACACCTTC. Its protein is CASSQDQGSPTQNYGYTF.

The chain recombines TRBV6-1 with TRBJ2-1; D might be TRBD1 (6 bases). There are 18 residues in the CDR3. Trimming removed 1 base at V and 7 bases at J, with 23 bases between. Germline lookup yields CDR1 MNHNS and CDR2 SASEGT. CDR3 residues: CASSEEGPGTIFWNEQFF. Here the CDR3 DNA reads TGTGCCAGCAGTGAAGAAGGCCCCGGGACAATATTTTGGAATGAGCAGTTCTTC.

The rearrangement joins TRBV4-2 to TRBJ2-3; tentatively, D is TRBD1 (5 bases). This CDR3 spans 14 amino acids. Germline CDR1 is LGHNA and CDR2 is YNFKEQ. The ends were cut back, 0 bases at V and 1 base at J, with 5 bases in the middle. The CDR3 DNA reads TGTGCCAGCAGCCAAGACAGGGGCACAGATACGCAGTATTTT. Translated, it gives CASSQDRGTDTQYF.

The rearrangement joins TRBV30 to TRBJ2-1, with 9 nucleotides matching TRBD1. This CDR3 contains 13 residues. The ends lost 0 bases at V and 16 bases at J; junction bases unmatched: 10. The germline gives CDR1 GTSNPN, CDR2 SVGIG (reference sequence). CDR3 sequence reads: CAWSVIGGTGLFF. CDR3 bases: TGTGCCTGGAGTGTAATCGGCGGGACAGGGTTATTCTTC. The full variable domain, with the rest looked up from reference TRBV30 and TRBJ2-1, is SQTIHQWPATLVQPVGSPLSLECTVEGTSNPNLYWYRQAAGRGLQLLFYSVGIGQISSEVPQNLSASRPQDRQFILSSKKLLLSDSGFYLCAWSVIGGTGLFFGPGTRLTVL.

The chain is built from TRBV3-1 (or the pseudogene TRBV3-2) and TRBJ1-6, with a weak D call TRBD1 (5 bases). In germline, CDR1 is LGHDT, CDR2 YNNKEL (reference sequence). The V and J ends lost 4 bases and 5 bases respectively, with 12 bases between them. The CDR3 extends over 15 amino acids. CDR3 region: CASSRWDSHNSPLHF. The CDR3 coding sequence is TGTGCCAGCAGCCGTTGGGACTCGCATAATTCACCCCTCCACTTT.

V gene TRBV19 combines with J gene TRBJ2-7; D not resolved. Looked up from germline, CDR1 is LNHDA and CDR2 is SQIVND (reference sequence). The length of the CDR3 is 15 residues. V lost 1 base to trimming and J lost 5 bases, with 15 bases between them. The CDR3 is CASSIVAVAPDEQYF. Here the CDR3 DNA reads TGTGCCAGTAGTATAGTAGCCGTGGCCCCGGACGAGCAGTACTTC.

The rearrangement uses TRBV20-1 and TRBJ2-7; 7 bases are shared with TRBD1. With V trimmed by 3 bases and J by 4 bases, 9 bases remained unmatched. CDR3 length equals 14 residues. The germline V gene encodes CDR1 DFQATT and CDR2 SNEGSKA (reference sequence). The CDR3 is CSASRGGALYEQYF. The CDR3 coding sequence is TGCAGTGCTAGTCGAGGGGGCGCGTTGTACGAGCAGTACTTC.

The V gene is TRBV7-8, the J gene TRBJ2-1, with TRBD2 matching over 12 bases. V lost 3 bases to trimming and J lost 15 bases; unmatched junction nucleotides: 12. Germline CDR1 and CDR2: SGHVS and FQNEAQ. The CDR3 runs 15 residues. Here the CDR3 reads CASSFGLAGGPRRFF. In nucleotides, the CDR3 is TGTGCCAGCAGCTTTGGCCTAGCGGGAGGGCCGAGACGGTTCTTC.